This T cell receptor (beta chain) is drawn from a study of OX40 agonist ivuxolimab in advanced cancers. Overall study context: With a range of roughly 20 to 80, age averaged about 58 years, and more than 75% were male.

A note on this clone: The antigen is unknown.

Repertoires were generated with immunoSEQ multiplex PCR, while TCRdb's copy carries only in-frame clones and drops some. The table includes 23,000 or so clones, 75% to 85% detected once. Study-wide results and limits: Expanded clones belonging to CD8+ T cells outnumbered, on average, those of CD4+.

Enrollment shut out patients with autoimmune disease history or systemic immunosuppression. At baseline, cycle 4 day 1, and cycle 7 day 1, blood was sampled. Germline-derived CDR1 and CDR2 are MGHRA and YSYEKL. CDR3 length equals 14 residues. J lost 7 bases, V lost 2 bases, and 5 bases had no gene match. Source: CD4+ or CD8+ T cells sorted from blood, taken in a trial of the OX40 agonist ivuxolimab. The receptor was isolated from an adult with an advanced solid tumor such as melanoma, head and neck, liver or kidney cancer. The chain carries TRBV4-1 and TRBJ2-7; 10 bases match TRBD1. Here the CDR3 DNA reads TGCGCCAGCAGCCAAAGGGACAGGGGTTTGGAGCAGTACTTC. Protein: CASSQRDRGLEQYF.